These 29 T cell receptor beta chains were all obtained from the same sample, sequenced in a study of vaccination and CD4 T cells after COVID-19. At the Johns Hopkins FTIC core, DNA taken from cultured CD4+ T cells was sequenced by way of the Oncomine TCR Beta short-read assay. TCRdb itself ran the PCR reads through MiXCR, one entry per CDR3 protein. Altogether around 15,000 distinct CDR3 sequences are present, about 76% being singletons, with the ten largest covering 15% to 20%. Their target antigens are unknown. Treatment reported: approximately 9-day PBMC culture with coronavirus spike peptide pools or control peptides (ViraFEST assay). The sequenced sample consisted of CD4+ T cells from blood, cultured in vitro. The source is a human donor who had recovered from COVID-19.

As for this clonotype: The DNA is omitted, as the CDR3 cannot be located on it reliably, and the CDR3 follows TCRdb's listing. The V call is TRBV28, the J call TRBJ2-1; TRBD2, the D gene given by the table, was not confirmed from the DNA. CDR1 and CDR2 (germline): MDHEN, SYDVKM. The CDR3 is 16 amino acids in total, end residues counted. The CDR3 is CASSSSTSGRGNEQFF.

The sample holds one count of this clonotype. This chain connects TRBV6-1 to TRBJ2-7, with a tentative D call TRBD1 (6 bases). Trimming cost V 6 bases and J 4 bases, with 13 bases left between them. The CDR3 length is 13 residues. Germline V CDR1 and CDR2: MNHNS, SASEGT. CDR3 nucleotides: TGTGCCAGCAGAGAGGACAGAACGTACGAGCAGTACTTC. Its protein product is CASREDRTYEQYF.

The chain combines TRBV6-2 or TRBV6-3 with TRBJ1-2, with TRBD1 identical over 7 bases. J was trimmed by 4 bases and V by 6 bases; bases with no gene match: 17. This CDR3 is 17 amino acids long. Germline V gene lookup returns CDR1 MNHEY and CDR2 SVGEGT. CDR3 in amino acids: CASRPGYLRGDIYGYTF. For the CDR3, the DNA is TGTGCCAGCAGACCGGGATACCTCAGGGGGGATATCTATGGCTACACCTTC.

The rearrangement joins TRBV11-2 to TRBJ1-2, with D possibly being TRBD1 (6 bases). The CDR3 totals 14 residues. Germline assignment: CDR1 SGHAT and CDR2 FQNNGV. Between the trimmed V and J ends, which lost 1 base and 7 bases, there was a span of 13 bases. DNA of the CDR3: TGTGCCAGCAGCTTAGCCCAGGGGAGAGGTGGCTACACCTTC. Residues: CASSLAQGRGGYTF.

V gene TRBV28 combines with J gene TRBJ1-5; no firm D call. The germline CDR1 and CDR2 sequences are MDHEN and SYDVKM. CDR3 length: 13 amino acids. Trimming removed 6 bases from V and 5 bases from J, with 11 bases in between. The CDR3 nucleotides are TGTGCCAGCAGGTACGGGAGGGATCAGCCCCAGCATTTT. Translating it yields CASRYGRDQPQHF.

Only a few counts were recorded for this clonotype. The chain is built from TRBV7-2 and TRBJ1-3, with a possible D match to TRBD1 (5 bases). Germline V gene data show CDR1 as SGHTA and CDR2 as FQGNSA. The ends were cut back, 0 bases at V and 5 bases at J, with 11 bases in the middle. The CDR3 sequence is 15 residues long. The CDR3 nucleotides are TGTGCCAGCAGCTTAGCCCGGGGGGGAAGAAACACCATATATTTT. Protein: CASSLARGGRNTIYF.

The V and J genes are TRBV2 and TRBJ1-2, with 7 bases aligning to TRBD1. Germline CDR1 is SNHLY and CDR2 is FYNNEI. This CDR3 is built from 12 residues. After removal of 6 bases from V and 4 bases from J, the junction contained 2 bases not matched to a gene. The CDR3 is CASSGTAYGYTF. The DNA for the CDR3 is TGTGCCAGCAGCGGGACAGCCTATGGCTACACCTTC.

This clonotype came up once. The chain uses TRBV7-2 and TRBJ1-1; no firm D call. With 0 bases removed from V and 4 bases from J, the gap between germline ends came to 6 bases. CDR1 and CDR2 from the germline V gene are SGHTA and FQGNSA. This CDR3 is built from 13 residues. CDR3 DNA sequence: TGTACCAGCAGCTTAGCGGGAGGCACTGAAGCTTTCTTT. This translates into CTSSLAGGTEAFF.

This sequence joins TRBV7-6 and TRBJ2-2; D may be TRBD2 (7 bases). The CDR3 totals 16 residues. V dropped 5 bases and J dropped 7 bases, with 20 bases sitting between them. Germline CDR1 and CDR2: SGHVS and FNYEAQ. The CDR3: CASSLAGATLNGELFF. CDR3 sequence (DNA): TGTGCCAGCAGCCTCGCGGGGGCTACTTTGAACGGGGAGCTGTTTTTT.

This clonotype came up a few times. The rearrangement joins TRBV19 to TRBJ2-7, with TRBD2 matching 10 bases. Germline CDR1 and CDR2: LNHDA and SQIVND (reference sequence). V shed 5 bases, J shed 4 bases, and the junction held 2 bases outside the gene matches. This CDR3 is 13 amino acids long. The CDR3 bases are TGTGCCAGTAGTGGACTAGCGGAATACGAGCAGTACTTC. Encoded protein: CASSGLAEYEQYF.

This clonotype showed up just a few times. This chain links TRBV19 with TRBJ1-2; 8 nucleotides agree with TRBD1. This CDR3 spans 13 amino acids. In germline, CDR1 is LNHDA, CDR2 SQIVND (reference sequence). With 5 bases clipped from V and 6 bases from J, the junction kept 5 bases outside the gene matches. CDR3 sequence reads: CASSPRDRNGYTF. The CDR3 nucleotides are TGTGCCAGTAGTCCCCGGGACAGGAATGGCTACACCTTC.

The chain couples TRBV21-1 to TRBJ1-1. TRBV21-1 is termed a pseudogene. The CDR3 is 18 residues long. The CDR3 region is CASSKEIAGEGESQLAFF. The CDR3 region has the DNA TGTGCCAGCAGCAAAGAGATAGCGGGAGAAGGCGAATCCCAACTAGCTTTCTTT.

The chain joins TRBV6-1 to TRBJ1-6; the D gene is possibly TRBD1 (5 bases). Trimming took off 6 bases at V and 7 bases at J, with 16 bases between the two ends. CDR3 length: 15 residues. Germline-derived CDR1 and CDR2 are MNHNS and SASEGT. The CDR3 DNA sequence: TGTGCCAGCAGCCCCCGACAGAACCAAAATTCACCCCTCCACTTT. Residues: CASSPRQNQNSPLHF.

The chain employs TRBV20-1 and TRBJ2-5, with D uncertain. This CDR3 is 12 amino acids long. Germline V gene sequence: CDR1 DFQATT, CDR2 SNEGSKA (reference sequence). Trimming stripped 3 bases from V and 5 bases from J, with 10 bases between. This CDR3 is CSASRLRETQYF. In DNA form, the CDR3 reads TGCAGTGCTAGTAGACTCCGGGAGACCCAGTACTTC.

The rearrangement links TRBV20-1 to TRBJ1-5; 10 bases agree with TRBD1. The V segment lost 6 bases and the J segment 2 bases; nucleotides outside the gene matches: 10. The CDR3 runs to 16 residues. Germline CDR1 DFQATT, CDR2 SNEGSKA (reference sequence). The CDR3 nucleotides are TGCAGTGCCCCCCCCGCCGGGACAGGGGGCAATCAGCCCCAGCATTTT. Residues: CSAPPAGTGGNQPQHF.

V gene TRBV6-2 or TRBV6-3 combines with J gene TRBJ1-2; weak D call: TRBD1 (6 bases). V gave up 4 bases and J gave up 3 bases, with 9 bases separating them. The CDR3 has 13 amino acids. CDR1 and CDR2 from the germline V gene are MNHEY and SVGEGT. CDR3 coding DNA: TGTGCCAGCAGTTTCCGGACAGACTATGGCTACACCTTC. Its translation is CASSFRTDYGYTF.

The chain has TRBV10-3 and TRBJ1-5; D may be TRBD1 (5 bases). With 11 bases removed from V and 9 bases from J, the gap between germline ends came to 17 bases. From germline, CDR1 is ENHRY and CDR2 SYGVKD. The CDR3 consists of 12 residues. The CDR3 region is CAAGGGRRPQHF. The CDR3 coding sequence is TGTGCCGCCGGCGGGGGGAGAAGGCCCCAGCATTTT.

The CDR3 here is CASRGGQATYGYTF. CDR3 DNA sequence: TGTGCCAGCAGGGGGGGGCAGGCCACCTATGGCTACACCTTC. The chain uses TRBV6-1 and TRBJ1-2; D is perhaps TRBD1 (6 bases). Trimming shortened V by 6 bases and J by 4 bases, and 15 bases separated the two germline ends. Germline V CDR1 and CDR2: MNHNS, SASEGT. The length of the CDR3 is 14 residues.

The V and J genes are TRBV20-1 and TRBJ1-6; D remains ambiguous. The germline V gene has CDR1 DFQATT and CDR2 SNEGSKA (reference sequence). Between the trimmed V and J ends, which lost 6 bases and 10 bases, there was a span of 22 bases. The CDR3 spans 15 residues. The CDR3 DNA is TGCAGTGCCCGGGAGGGATCTACGTCTGGCTCACCCCTCCACTTT. Protein product: CSAREGSTSGSPLHF.

This clonotype was detected a few times. The chain combines TRBV6-5 with TRBJ2-2, with D possibly TRBD2 on 5 matching bases. The germline CDR1 and CDR2 sequences are MNHEY and SVGAGI. Between the trimmed V and J ends, which lost 4 bases and 4 bases, there was a span of 7 bases. The CDR3 is 13 amino acids. The CDR3: CASSWSGTGELFF. The CDR3 DNA sequence: TGTGCCAGCAGTTGGAGCGGCACCGGGGAGCTGTTTTTT.

The rearrangement links TRBV28 to TRBJ1-1; D is uncertain. V was clipped by 3 bases and J by 4 bases, with 9 bases between them. Germline V gene sequence: CDR1 MDHEN, CDR2 SYDVKM. The CDR3 has 13 amino acids. The CDR3 nucleotides are TGTGCCAGCAGTTTTGTTCGGAGCACTGAAGCTTTCTTT. The encoded protein is CASSFVRSTEAFF.

The chain recombines TRBV20-1 with TRBJ2-5, with D perhaps matching TRBD1 or TRBD2 (5 bases each). The V end lost 5 bases, the J end lost 3 bases, and 25 bases lay between the germline ends. The CDR3 spans 17 residues. Germline V gene lookup returns CDR1 DFQATT and CDR2 SNEGSKA (reference sequence). The DNA for the CDR3 is TGCAGTGCTTATACCCTCTTAGCGTGGGACCGTGAAGAGACCCAGTACTTC. This gives the protein CSAYTLLAWDREETQYF.

V and J are TRBV7-8 and TRBJ2-7; 9 bases are a match to TRBD1. Unmatched junction bases numbered 14, after V lost 5 bases and J lost 6 bases. CDR1 is SGHVS and CDR2 is FQNEAQ in the germline V gene. The CDR3 sequence is 16 residues long. DNA for the CDR3: TGTGCCAGCAGCCCTCCGGCCGGGACAGGGTGGGGCGAGCAGTACTTC. Encoded protein: CASSPPAGTGWGEQYF. The full variable domain, rest sourced from reference TRBV7-8 and TRBJ2-7, is GAGVSQSPRYKVAKRGQDVALRCDPISGHVSLFWYQQALGQGPEFLTYFQNEAQLDKSGLPSDRFFAERPEGSVSTLKIQRTQQEDSAVYLCASSPPAGTGWGEQYFGPGTRLTVT.

This rearrangement joins TRBV6-4 to TRBJ2-4, with D possibly being TRBD1 (6 bases). The CDR3 totals 13 residues. Trimming removed 6 bases at V and 7 bases at J, with 13 bases between. Germline loops: CDR1 MRHNA, CDR2 SNTAGT. CDR3 sequence: CASRPTGSNIQYF. The CDR3 DNA reads TGTGCCAGCAGGCCAACAGGGTCGAACATTCAGTACTTC.

CDR3 residues: CASSYLRQGYGYTF. In nucleotides, the CDR3 is TGTGCCAGCAGTTACCTAAGACAGGGCTATGGCTACACCTTC. The genes are TRBV6-5 and TRBJ1-2; 7 bases map to TRBD1. Looked up from germline, CDR1 is MNHEY and CDR2 is SVGAGI. This CDR3 spans 14 amino acids. With V trimmed by 2 bases and J by 4 bases, 4 bases remained unmatched.

The chain uses TRBV30 and TRBJ1-2; a weak D match, TRBD1 (5 bases). V was pared by 3 bases and J by 2 bases, with 19 bases between. The CDR3 runs to 16 residues. Looked up from germline, CDR1 is GTSNPN and CDR2 is SVGIG (reference sequence). The CDR3 region has the DNA TGTGCCTGGAGGCTAGCTGGGGGAGGAGGGAACTATGGCTACACCTTC. Its protein product is CAWRLAGGGGNYGYTF.

The chain combines TRBV19 with TRBJ1-2; tentative D call: TRBD1 (5 bases). Germline V CDR1 and CDR2: LNHDA, SQIVND (reference sequence). Trimming pared 7 bases from V and 10 bases from J, leaving 25 bases between. This CDR3 comprises 15 residues. CDR3 in amino acids: CASTSNPLRGRIYTF. CDR3 DNA: TGTGCCAGTACTTCGAACCCTCTTCGGGGACGCATCTACACCTTC.

The chain links TRBV20-1 to TRBJ2-5, with 13 bases that match TRBD2. With V trimmed by 5 bases and J by 1 base, 1 base remained unmatched. The CDR3 runs 14 residues. Germline V CDR1 and CDR2: DFQATT, SNEGSKA (reference sequence). The CDR3 DNA reads as TGCAGTGCTTGGACTAGCGGGAGCCAAGAGACCCAGTACTTC. The encoded protein is CSAWTSGSQETQYF.

The rearrangement joins TRBV4-2 to TRBJ1-5; 8 nucleotides match TRBD1. This CDR3 comprises 18 residues. V lost 0 bases, J lost 4 bases, and 11 bases stayed unmatched. CDR1 and CDR2 from the germline V gene are LGHNA and YNFKEQ. CDR3 in amino acids: CASSQDLDRGPANQPQHF. In DNA, the CDR3 is TGTGCCAGCAGCCAAGATCTAGACAGGGGCCCCGCAAATCAGCCCCAGCATTTT.